The present entry profiles one T cell receptor beta chain with its context. Its target is not known. This sample stems from a study of T cell responses to AZD1222 COVID-19 vaccine. Study-wide results and limits: Donors were mostly white British, more females; clonal diversity possibly underestimated.

TCRdb keeps only in-frame clones here, not all; method: immunoSEQ multiplex PCR. The sample includes 55,000 to 65,000 clones, nearly 90% of them seen just once. The source material was peripheral blood, sampled 28 days after the second AZD1222 dose. This TCR derives from an adult who received the AZD1222 COVID-19 vaccine.

Here the CDR3 DNA reads TGTGCCAGCTCACCACGGGGCGCTGGCGGGGGGGCTAAGTATGAGCAGTTCTTC. Amino acid sequence: CASSPRGAGGGAKYEQFF. The chain uses TRBV18 and TRBJ2-1; TRBD2 agrees at 9 bases. Germline V CDR1 and CDR2: KGHSH, LQKENI. The V gene end was trimmed by 1 base and the J gene end by 8 bases; junction bases not matched to a gene: 15. The CDR3 sequence is 18 residues long. The full variable domain, its missing parts supplied by reference TRBV18 and TRBJ2-1, is NAGVMQNPRHLVRRRGQEARLRCSPMKGHSHVYWYRQLPEEGLKFMVYLQKENIIDESGMPKERFSAEFPKEGPSILRIQQVVRGDSAAYFCASSPRGAGGGAKYEQFFGPGTRLTVL.